This T cell receptor (beta chain) emerged from a study of blood T cell repertoires in COVID-19. About the research overall: Italy, Spain and the United States were the sources of the convalescent and acute COVID-19 samples. PBMCs, B-cell-depleted T cells, or T cells were the source of the cDNA or gDNA that made up the material.

V was shortened by 2 bases and J by 3 bases, with 14 bases between the two germline ends. CDR1 and CDR2 (germline): KGHSH, LQKENI. The CDR3 is 16 residues long. Profiling relied on immunoSEQ multiplex PCR, and the TCRdb table lists in-frame clones only, not all of them. Found here are a few hundred thousand clones, 85% of them singletons; the top ten hold under 4%. This TCR was recovered from a woman between 18 and 29 years old with acute or convalescent COVID-19. This chain joins TRBV18 and TRBJ1-3, with D maybe TRBD1 (5 bases). The sample taken for sequencing was peripheral blood. CDR3 sequence: CASSPNQGTGGNTIYF. Here the CDR3 DNA reads TGTGCCAGCTCACCAAACCAGGGAACGGGTGGAAACACCATATATTTT.